The 27 T cell receptor beta chains below were found in one sample sequenced in a study of CXCR3-negative and CXCR3-positive naive CD8 T cells. UMI-labeled 5' RACE yielded the TRB cDNA libraries. TCRdb re-called the 5' RACE reads and gives one entry per CDR3 protein, without DNA. The sample table sets out fewer than 60,000 distinct CDR3 sequences. Specimen: memory CD8+ T cells from blood. The origin of the receptors is a human donor in good health. Some clones in this sample may be carry-over from other donors' samples.

The chain joins TRBV9 to TRBJ2-5; the TCRdb D gene call, TRBD2, has no DNA to confirm it. This CDR3 is built from 15 residues. From germline, CDR1 is SGDLS and CDR2 YYNGEE. CDR3 amino acids: CASSFEGRETETQYF. Combining the CDR3 with reference TRBV9 and TRBJ2-5 gives the whole variable domain DSGVTQTPKHLITATGQRVTLRCSPRSGDLSVYWYQQSLDQGLQFLIQYYNGEERAKGNILERFSAQQFPDLHSELNLSSLELGDSALYFCASSFEGRETETQYFGPGTRLLVL.

V is TRBV25-1 and J is TRBJ2-7. Germline lookup yields CDR1 MGHDK and CDR2 SYGVNS. The CDR3 length is 13 residues. The CDR3 sequence is CASSEKVYYEQYF.

The CDR3 loop reads CASSFAGGYTEAFF. V usage is TRBV16 and J usage is TRBJ1-1; TCRdb reports TRBD1, a call that lacks DNA to check it against. This CDR3 spans 14 amino acids. Germline V gene sequence: CDR1 KGHSY, CDR2 FQNENV.

J is TRBJ2-5 and V is TRBV4-1; absent DNA, TCRdb's TRBD2 call cannot be checked. This CDR3 is built from 17 residues. Germline assignment: CDR1 MGHRA and CDR2 YSYEKL. The CDR3 spells CASSLHGLAETQETQYF.

V usage is TRBV28 and J usage is TRBJ2-1; TCRdb reports TRBD1, a call that lacks DNA to check it against. This CDR3 has 16 residues. Germline assignment: CDR1 MDHEN and CDR2 SYDVKM. The CDR3 is CASSSPWGLTYSEQFF.

The V call is TRBV20-1, the J call TRBJ1-1; TCRdb returns TRBD1, unconfirmable since there is no DNA. There are 12 residues in the CDR3. The germline V gene has CDR1 DFQATT and CDR2 SNEGSKA (reference sequence). CDR3 loop: CSAPVLGTEAFF.

The chain joins TRBV29-1 to TRBJ2-2; the D call from TCRdb, TRBD2, cannot be confirmed without DNA. The germline CDR1 and CDR2 sequences are SQVTM and ANQGSEA. This CDR3 has 13 amino acids. Here the CDR3 reads CSVSRAQAGELFF.

The chain recombines TRBV6-4 with TRBJ2-5. CDR3 size: 13 residues. CDR1 and CDR2 from the germline V gene are MRHNA and SNTAGT. The CDR3 protein is CASSDSPKGTQYF.

V usage is TRBV29-1 and J usage is TRBJ2-7; no DNA is available, so the TRBD2 call from TCRdb remains unchecked. The CDR3 totals 13 residues. In germline, CDR1 is SQVTM, CDR2 ANQGSEA. The CDR3: CSVCRTINGEQYF.

The chain combines TRBV5-4 with TRBJ1-1; TCRdb's D gene call, TRBD1, goes unchecked for lack of DNA. There are 14 residues in the CDR3. The germline CDR1 and CDR2 sequences are SGHNT and YYREEE (reference sequence). This CDR3 reads CASSSDRVNTEAFF.

The J gene is TRBJ2-5, the V gene TRBV6-2 or TRBV6-3. CDR3 size: 13 residues. Germline V gives CDR1 MNHEY, CDR2 SVGEGT. This chain's CDR3 is CASSYSILRGEYF.

The CDR3: CASSFSAGELFF. V gene TRBV5-1 combines with J gene TRBJ2-2. Germline values: CDR1 SGHRS, CDR2 YFSETQ. The CDR3 is 12 amino acids.

The chain is built from TRBV4-3 and TRBJ1-4; TCRdb proposes TRBD1, but this gene call is untestable without DNA. There are 14 residues in the CDR3. Germline CDR1 reads LGHNA; CDR2 reads YSLEER. The CDR3 region is CASSPGTANEKLFF.

The chain employs TRBV6-2 or TRBV6-3 and TRBJ2-2; absent DNA, TCRdb's TRBD1 call cannot be checked. CDR1 MNHEY and CDR2 SVGEGT come from the germline V gene. The CDR3 totals 14 residues. The CDR3 protein is CASTPIRGAGELFF.

The chain couples TRBV29-1 to TRBJ2-7. Germline lookup yields CDR1 SQVTM and CDR2 ANQGSEA. The CDR3 totals 12 residues. The CDR3 loop is CSVEMGYPEQYF.

The chain links TRBV20-1 to TRBJ2-7. This CDR3 has 14 residues. CDR1 and CDR2 (germline): DFQATT, SNEGSKA (reference sequence). The CDR3 sequence is CSARDENGPYEQYF.

V gene TRBV6-5 combines with J gene TRBJ2-1; TCRdb designates TRBD1, a call that cannot be tested without DNA. CDR1 and CDR2 (germline): MNHEY, SVGAGI. The CDR3 is 11 residues long. The CDR3 sequence is CASSRGEAPVF.

The CDR3 protein is CASTPTRGNYGYTF. This chain joins TRBV7-6 and TRBJ1-2. Germline CDR1 and CDR2: SGHVS and FNYEAQ. The CDR3 extends over 14 amino acids.

The genes are TRBV6-2 or TRBV6-3 and TRBJ1-1. Germline CDR1 reads MNHEY; CDR2 reads SVGEGT. The CDR3 is 17 residues long. The CDR3 spells CASSPLVAGGSGSEAFF.

This rearrangement joins TRBV7-3 to TRBJ1-6; TCRdb outputs TRBD1, but without DNA this stays unchecked. The germline gives CDR1 SGHTA, CDR2 FQGTGA. The CDR3 has 15 amino acids. The CDR3 here is CASSPTGTYNSPLHF.

This sequence joins TRBV6-2 or TRBV6-3 and TRBJ2-1; TCRdb's D call of TRBD1 is untestable without DNA. Looked up from germline, CDR1 is MNHEY and CDR2 is SVGEGT. The CDR3 consists of 12 residues. CDR3 amino acids: CASNPGFNEQFF.

CDR3 amino acids: CASSTASHNEQFF. The chain has TRBV19 and TRBJ2-1. Germline CDR1 reads LNHDA; CDR2 reads SQIVND (reference sequence). The CDR3 has 13 amino acids.

The chain combines TRBV7-2 with TRBJ1-1; TCRdb selects TRBD1, and the lack of DNA leaves this call unchecked. The CDR3 is 15 residues long. CDR1 is SGHTA and CDR2 is FQGNSA in the germline V gene. The CDR3 spells CASSLDGAQITEAFF. Based on the CDR3 plus reference TRBV7-2 and TRBJ1-1, the full variable domain is GAGVSQSPSNKVTEKGKDVELRCDPISGHTALYWYRQSLGQGLEFLIYFQGNSAPDKSGLPSDRFSAERTGGSVSTLTIQRTQQEDSAVYLCASSLDGAQITEAFFGQGTRLTVV.

The genes are TRBV7-3 and TRBJ2-1; TCRdb designates TRBD2, a call that cannot be tested without DNA. CDR1 is SGHTA and CDR2 is FQGTGA in the germline V gene. This CDR3 contains 18 residues. CDR3 loop: CASSLVPSGGFSYNEQFF.

This chain joins TRBV29-1 and TRBJ2-7; checking the TCRdb D call of TRBD1 is not possible without DNA. Germline loops: CDR1 SQVTM, CDR2 ANQGSEA. CDR3 length equals 14 residues. Here the CDR3 reads CSVDGSGENYEQYF.

The chain links TRBV20-1 to TRBJ2-7; lacking DNA, the TRBD1 call made by TCRdb goes unchecked. CDR1 and CDR2 (germline): DFQATT, SNEGSKA (reference sequence). This CDR3 comprises 13 residues. The CDR3 sequence: CSATGTGSYEQYF.

This chain joins TRBV15 and TRBJ1-4. The CDR3 is 15 amino acids. The germline V gene has CDR1 LNHNV and CDR2 YYDKDF (reference sequence). CDR3: CATSRELSTNEKLFF.